The clone carrying this TCR beta chain has just a few counts. No antigen is known for it. This CDR3 is 13 amino acids long. Trimming left V 3 bases short and J 5 bases short, with 10 bases between. Germline lookup yields CDR1 MNHEY and CDR2 SVGAGI. TCRdb independently ran MiXCR on the 5' RACE reads; one entry per CDR3 protein. The data hold 350,000 to 550,000 distinct CDR3 sequences, with 15% to 20% observed a single time. These data come from a study of T cells after yellow fever vaccination. Whole-study results and caveats: The study found a weaker secondary response that peaked faster, day 5 versus 15.

The source of this sequence is a man between 18 and 35 years old who received the YFV17D yellow fever vaccine. The chain links TRBV6-5 to TRBJ1-1; D is undetermined. This sample comprised PBMCs, obtained before the yellow fever booster vaccination. In nucleotides, the CDR3 is TGTGCCAGCAGTTATTGGGAAGAGACTGAAGCTTTCTTT. It yields the protein CASSYWEETEAFF.